These 17 T cell receptor beta chains originate from one sample sequenced in a study of blood T cell repertoires in COVID-19. The repertoire was sequenced with immunoSEQ multiplex PCR; TCRdb's copy has only in-frame clones and lacks some. Found here are around 190,000 clones, roughly 84% of them singletons; the top ten hold 15% to 20%. Sequenced sample: peripheral blood. The receptors derive from a man aged 45-65 years with COVID-19, enrolled during active disease.

The chain combines TRBV29-1 with TRBJ2-1; 7 nucleotides align to TRBD2. Germline assignment: CDR1 SQVTM and CDR2 ANQGSEA. The CDR3 contains 13 residues. The V and J ends lost 0 bases and 7 bases, in that order; junction bases with no gene match: 3. CDR3 sequence: CSVEDGTKNEQFF. CDR3 DNA sequence: TGCAGCGTTGAAGATGGGACTAAAAATGAGCAGTTCTTC.

The V call is TRBV7-9, the J call TRBJ2-7, with 11 nucleotides matching TRBD1. The V segment lost 5 bases and the J segment 4 bases; nucleotides outside the gene matches: 16. This CDR3 has 18 amino acids. Germline CDR1 is SEHNR and CDR2 is FQNEAQ (reference sequence). As DNA, the CDR3 is TGTGCCAGCAGCCACCCAATCCGACCCGGGACAGGGGGTTACGAGCAGTACTTC. Its protein is CASSHPIRPGTGGYEQYF.

About this clone: The sample carries other DNA sequences with the same CDR3. The chain links TRBV5-1 to TRBJ2-7; 8 bases line up with TRBD1. Germline lookup yields CDR1 SGHRS and CDR2 YFSETQ. J gave up 5 bases and V 0 bases, and 7 bases lay outside the gene matches. CDR3 length equals 15 residues. CDR3 protein: CASSLAGQGANEQYF. The CDR3 bases are TGCGCCAGCAGCTTGGCCGGTCAGGGGGCCAACGAGCAGTACTTC.

This clone was recorded only once. The rearrangement uses TRBV7-2 and TRBJ1-2, with a weak D call TRBD1 (5 bases). CDR1 SGHTA and CDR2 FQGNSA come from the germline V gene. The V end was cut by 1 base, the J end by 7 bases, with 7 bases between. The CDR3 is 12 amino acids. The CDR3 DNA sequence: TGTGCCAGCAGCTTAGGGGGGGGTGGCTACACCTTC. Translated, it gives CASSLGGGGYTF. Looking up the rest from reference TRBV7-2 and TRBJ1-2 gives the full variable domain: GAGVSQSPSNKVTEKGKDVELRCDPISGHTALYWYRQSLGQGLEFLIYFQGNSAPDKSGLPSDRFSAERTGGSVSTLTIQRTQQEDSAVYLCASSLGGGGYTFGSGTRLTVV.

The genes are TRBV5-4 and TRBJ2-7; 7 positions match TRBD1. The CDR3 has 17 amino acids. V was clipped by 0 bases and J by 7 bases; unmatched bases: 16. Germline V gene lookup returns CDR1 SGHNT and CDR2 YYREEE (reference sequence). CDR3 in DNA: TGTGCCAGCAGCTTGGTGCCGCTAGGGGGCTTAAGTTGGGAGCAGTACTTC. It encodes CASSLVPLGGLSWEQYF.

This chain joins TRBV9 and TRBJ1-1, with D unclear. The CDR3 runs 15 residues. From germline, CDR1 is SGDLS and CDR2 YYNGEE. Trimming removed 0 bases from V and 0 bases from J, with 9 bases in between. The CDR3 coding sequence is TGTGCCAGCAGCGTAGGTGGCAAATTGAACACTGAAGCTTTCTTT. Its translation: CASSVGGKLNTEAFF.

The chain's CDR3 is CASSMGLAENNEQFF. CDR3 in DNA: TGTGCCAGCAGCATGGGACTAGCGGAAAACAATGAGCAGTTCTTC. The chain has TRBV11-2 and TRBJ2-1; 11 positions agree with TRBD2. From germline, CDR1 is SGHAT and CDR2 FQNNGV. V shed 5 bases, J shed 5 bases, and the junction held 5 bases outside the gene matches. The CDR3 is 15 residues long.

In DNA form, the CDR3 reads TGTGCCAGCAGCGTAGACCCTCTGCCGGGAGTAAAGAATGAGCAGTTCTTC. Translation: CASSVDPLPGVKNEQFF. The gene calls are TRBV9 and TRBJ2-1; TRBD2 might be the D (6 bases). Germline CDR1 SGDLS, CDR2 YYNGEE. V was shortened by 0 bases and J by 7 bases, with 20 bases between the two germline ends. The CDR3 is 17 amino acids. The variable domain in full, completed from reference TRBV9 and TRBJ2-1, reads DSGVTQTPKHLITATGQRVTLRCSPRSGDLSVYWYQQSLDQGLQFLIQYYNGEERAKGNILERFSAQQFPDLHSELNLSSLELGDSALYFCASSVDPLPGVKNEQFFGPGTRLTVL.

The J gene is TRBJ2-2, the V gene TRBV2; 9 bases map to TRBD1. The CDR3 totals 15 residues. V shed 4 bases, J shed 0 bases, and the junction held 0 bases outside the gene matches. Germline V CDR1 and CDR2: SNHLY, FYNNEI. CDR3 DNA: TGTGCCAGCAGTGGACAGGGGGCGAACACCGGGGAGCTGTTTTTT. It is translated as CASSGQGANTGELFF.

The chain couples TRBV28 to TRBJ1-5; D gene unclear. The length of the CDR3 is 14 residues. The germline gives CDR1 MDHEN, CDR2 SYDVKM. Trimming cost V 10 bases and J 5 bases, with 18 bases left between them. The CDR3 here is CAISGPEGYQPQHF. The CDR3 DNA sequence: TGTGCCATCTCTGGGCCCGAAGGTTATCAGCCCCAGCATTTT.

The chain combines TRBV18 with TRBJ1-6; 7 positions match TRBD1. The CDR3 loop spans 16 amino acids. From germline, CDR1 is KGHSH and CDR2 LQKENI. Trimming cost V 3 bases and J 7 bases; bases outside gene matches: 9. The CDR3 is CASSPIPGQTNSPLHF. The CDR3 DNA is TGTGCCAGCTCACCCATCCCGGGACAGACAAATTCACCCCTCCACTTT.

The chain joins TRBV5-1 to TRBJ2-7; D remains unclear. CDR3 length: 14 amino acids. Trimming removed 0 bases at V and 2 bases at J, with 9 bases between. The germline gives CDR1 SGHRS, CDR2 YFSETQ. CDR3 sequence reads: CASSLEVPAYEQYF. CDR3 DNA: TGCGCCAGCAGCTTGGAAGTACCAGCCTACGAGCAGTACTTC. Together with reference TRBV5-1 and TRBJ2-7, the CDR3 gives the full variable domain: KAGVTQTPRYLIKTRGQQVTLSCSPISGHRSVSWYQQTPGQGLQFLFEYFSETQRNKGNFPGRFSGRQFSNSRSEMNVSTLELGDSALYLCASSLEVPAYEQYFGPGTRLTVT.

The genes are TRBV10-3 and TRBJ2-7, with D uncertain. The germline gives CDR1 ENHRY, CDR2 SYGVKD. The CDR3 loop spans 11 amino acids. V lost 6 bases, J lost 7 bases, and 10 bases lay in between. The CDR3 coding sequence is TGTGCCATCAGCGCAGGCCTGGAGCAGTACTTC. This gives the protein CAISAGLEQYF.

The chain carries TRBV9 and TRBJ1-6; 12 positions match TRBD1. Unmatched junction bases numbered 3, after V lost 5 bases and J lost 6 bases. In germline, CDR1 is SGDLS, CDR2 YYNGEE. The CDR3 sequence is 15 residues long. The CDR3 region has the DNA TGTGCCAGCAGGGGGACAGGGGGCAGTAATTCACCCCTCCACTTT. Amino acid sequence: CASRGTGGSNSPLHF.

The sample holds a few counts of this clone. CDR3 DNA: TGCGCCAGCAGCACCGACCAAGACAGGGTAGAGACCCAGTACTTC. Translation gives CASSTDQDRVETQYF. The gene calls are TRBV5-1 and TRBJ2-5; 7 bases are shared with TRBD1. There are 15 residues in the CDR3. V lost 4 bases and J lost 4; bases outside the gene matches: 10. Germline lookup yields CDR1 SGHRS and CDR2 YFSETQ.

The chain employs TRBV5-1 and TRBJ2-5; 9 bases agree with TRBD1. Germline CDR1 and CDR2: SGHRS and YFSETQ. Losses at the gene ends were 0 bases for V and 4 bases for J; bases not matched to a gene: 10. The CDR3 is made up of 17 amino acids. The chain's CDR3 is CASSLAFRTGAGETQYF. The CDR3 DNA sequence: TGCGCCAGCAGCTTGGCCTTCCGGACAGGGGCCGGAGAGACCCAGTACTTC.

The CDR3 sequence: CASSAGQGAGEQYF. The DNA of the CDR3 is TGTGCCAGTAGTGCCGGACAGGGGGCTGGGGAGCAGTACTTC. J is TRBJ2-7 and V is TRBV19, with 11 positions matching TRBD1. After removal of 5 bases from V and 7 bases from J, the junction contained 7 bases not matched to a gene. Germline CDR1 and CDR2: LNHDA and SQIVND (reference sequence). This CDR3 has 14 amino acids.